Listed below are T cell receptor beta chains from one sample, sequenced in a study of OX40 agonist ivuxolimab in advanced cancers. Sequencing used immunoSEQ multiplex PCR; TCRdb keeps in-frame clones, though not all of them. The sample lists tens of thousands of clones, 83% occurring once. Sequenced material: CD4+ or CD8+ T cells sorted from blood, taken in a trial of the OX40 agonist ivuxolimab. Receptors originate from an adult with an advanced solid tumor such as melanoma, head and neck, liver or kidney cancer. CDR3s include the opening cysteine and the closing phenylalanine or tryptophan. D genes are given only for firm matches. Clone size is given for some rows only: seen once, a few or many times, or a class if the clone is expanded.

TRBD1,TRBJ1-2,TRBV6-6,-,CASTGTDYGYTF,TGTGCCAGCACCGGGACAGACTATGGCTACACCTTC
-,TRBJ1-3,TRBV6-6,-,CASSLKGLSGNTIYF,TGTGCCAGCAGTTTAAAGGGTTTATCTGGAAACACCATATATTTT
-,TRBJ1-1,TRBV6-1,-,CASSERGAEAFF,TGTGCCAGCAGTGAACGGGGGGCAGAAGCTTTCTTT
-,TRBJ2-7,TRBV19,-,CARSNGRPRSYEQYF,TGTGCCCGATCAAATGGACGGCCGCGGTCCTACGAGCAGTACTTC
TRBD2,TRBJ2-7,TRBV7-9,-,CASSLSGSRAYEQYF,TGTGCCAGCAGCCTTAGCGGGAGTAGGGCCTACGAGCAGTACTTC
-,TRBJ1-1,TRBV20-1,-,CSAQRAEAFF,TGCAGTGCCCAGAGGGCTGAAGCTTTCTTT
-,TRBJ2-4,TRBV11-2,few,CASSVSVQGRSKNIQYF,TGTGCCAGCAGCGTTAGTGTACAGGGAAGGTCCAAAAACATTCAGTACTTC
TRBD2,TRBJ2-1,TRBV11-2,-,CASSLGSGRGNEQFF,TGTGCCAGCAGCTTAGGGTCGGGGAGGGGCAATGAGCAGTTCTTC
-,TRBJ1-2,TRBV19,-,CASSLAGHPNYGYTF,TGTGCCAGTAGCCTCGCAGGACATCCAAACTATGGCTACACCTTC
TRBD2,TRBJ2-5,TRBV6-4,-,CASSEGLAFSIGRVTQYF,TGTGCCAGCAGTGAGGGACTAGCATTTTCGATCGGGAGGGTGACCCAGTACTTC
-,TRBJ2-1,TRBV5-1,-,CASSLAGQTLGGEQFF,TGCGCCAGCAGCTTGGCGGGCCAGACCCTAGGGGGGGAGCAGTTCTTC
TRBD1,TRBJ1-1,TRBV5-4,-,CASRRQGPPNTEAFF,TGTGCCAGCAGGAGACAGGGGCCCCCGAACACTGAAGCTTTCTTT
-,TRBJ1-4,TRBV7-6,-,CASSLARRGTNEKLFF,TGTGCCAGCAGCTTAGCGAGAAGGGGAACTAATGAAAAACTGTTTTTT
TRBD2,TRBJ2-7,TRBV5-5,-,CASSLLAGERGEQYF,TGTGCCAGCAGCCTACTAGCGGGAGAAAGGGGCGAGCAGTACTTC
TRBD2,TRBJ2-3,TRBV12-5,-,CASGLAGGPGASTDTQYF,TGTGCTAGTGGTTTGGCGGGGGGGCCTGGAGCTAGCACAGATACGCAGTATTTT
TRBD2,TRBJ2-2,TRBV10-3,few,CAIRSPGLAVNTGELFF,TGTGCCATCAGATCACCGGGACTAGCGGTGAACACCGGGGAGCTGTTTTTT
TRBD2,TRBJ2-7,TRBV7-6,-,CASSLGATSGSHEQYF,TGTGCCAGCAGCTTAGGCGCCACTAGCGGGAGCCACGAGCAGTACTTC
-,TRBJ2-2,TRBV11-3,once,CASSLGYRTVGELFF,TGTGCCAGCAGCTTAGGGTATCGGACGGTCGGGGAGCTGTTTTTT
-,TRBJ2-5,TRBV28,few,CASSSRGKETQYF,TGTGCCAGCAGTTCTCGGGGGAAAGAGACCCAGTACTTC
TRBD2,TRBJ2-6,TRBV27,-,CASHGGTSLPRSGANVLTF,TGTGCCAGCCATGGCGGGACTAGCCTACCCCGTTCTGGGGCCAACGTCCTGACTTTC
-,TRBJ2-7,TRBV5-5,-,CASSLGPVNYEQYF,TGTGCCAGCAGCTTGGGGCCCGTAAACTACGAGCAGTACTTC
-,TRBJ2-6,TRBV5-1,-,CASSLGGVRPSGANVLTF,TGCGCCAGCAGCTTGGGCGGGGTTCGACCCTCTGGGGCCAACGTCCTGACTTTC
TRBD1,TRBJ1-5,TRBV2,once,CASSASGGGQPQHF,TGTGCCAGCAGCGCTTCAGGGGGGGGACAGCCCCAGCATTTT
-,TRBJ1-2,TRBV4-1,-,CASSQAPTPPYGYTF,TGCGCCAGCAGCCAAGCCCCCACCCCTCCCTATGGCTACACCTTC
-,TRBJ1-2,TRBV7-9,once,CASSSPGTIYGYTF,TGTGCCAGCAGTTCCCCCGGGACAATCTATGGCTACACCTTC
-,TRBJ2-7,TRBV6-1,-,CASRNLYEQYF,TGTGCCAGCAGGAATCTCTACGAGCAGTACTTC
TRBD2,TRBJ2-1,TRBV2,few,CASKGRTRIGQEDEQFF,TGTGCCAGCAAGGGCAGGACTAGAATAGGGCAGGAGGATGAGCAGTTCTTC
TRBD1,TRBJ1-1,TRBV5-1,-,CASSFDRGGAGTEAFF,TGCGCCAGCAGCTTTGACAGGGGGGGTGCAGGCACTGAAGCTTTCTTT